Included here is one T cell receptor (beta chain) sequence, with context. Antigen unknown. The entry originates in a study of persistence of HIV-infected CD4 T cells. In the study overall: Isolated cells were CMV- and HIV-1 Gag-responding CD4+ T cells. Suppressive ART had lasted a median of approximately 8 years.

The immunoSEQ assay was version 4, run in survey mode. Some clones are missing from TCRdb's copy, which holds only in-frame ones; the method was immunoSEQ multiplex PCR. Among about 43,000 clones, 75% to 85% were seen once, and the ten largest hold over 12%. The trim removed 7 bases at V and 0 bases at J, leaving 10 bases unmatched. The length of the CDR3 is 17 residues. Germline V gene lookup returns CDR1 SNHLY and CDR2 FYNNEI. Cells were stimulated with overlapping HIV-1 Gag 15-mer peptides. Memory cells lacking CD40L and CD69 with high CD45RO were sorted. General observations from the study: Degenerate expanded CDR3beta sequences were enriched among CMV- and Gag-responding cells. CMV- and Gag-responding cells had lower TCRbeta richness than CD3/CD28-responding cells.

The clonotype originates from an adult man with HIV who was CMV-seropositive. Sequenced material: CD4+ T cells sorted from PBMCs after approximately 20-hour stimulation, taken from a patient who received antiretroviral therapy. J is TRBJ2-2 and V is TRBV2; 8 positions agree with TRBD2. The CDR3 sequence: CASMGLGATSNTGELFF. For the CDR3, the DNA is TGTGCCAGCATGGGACTAGGGGCAACATCGAACACCGGGGAGCTGTTTTTT.